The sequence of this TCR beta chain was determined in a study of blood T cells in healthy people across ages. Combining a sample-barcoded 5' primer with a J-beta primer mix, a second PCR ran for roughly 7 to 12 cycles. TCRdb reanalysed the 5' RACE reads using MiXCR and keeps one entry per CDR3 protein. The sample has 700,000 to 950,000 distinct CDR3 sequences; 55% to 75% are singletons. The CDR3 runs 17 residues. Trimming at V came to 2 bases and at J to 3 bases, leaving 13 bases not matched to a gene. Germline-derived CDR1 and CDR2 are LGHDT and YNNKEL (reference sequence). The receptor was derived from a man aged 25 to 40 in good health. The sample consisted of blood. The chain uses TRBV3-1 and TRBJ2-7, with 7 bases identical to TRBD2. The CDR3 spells CASSQWGAGINNYEQYF. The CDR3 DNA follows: TGTGCCAGCAGCCAATGGGGAGCGGGGATTAATAACTACGAGCAGTACTTC.